The 24 T cell receptor beta chains in this list originate from one sample, sequenced in a study of PD-1 blockade in mismatch repair-deficient tumors. Some clones are missing from TCRdb's copy, which holds only in-frame ones; the method was immunoSEQ multiplex PCR. The sample lists under 50,000 clones, around three quarters occurring once. The sequencing used PBMCs, collected before pembrolizumab treatment. The source of these receptors is an adult with mismatch repair-deficient cancer.

V gene TRBV9 combines with J gene TRBJ1-1; tentative D call: TRBD1 (5 bases). The CDR3 is 16 residues long. Germline values: CDR1 SGDLS, CDR2 YYNGEE. Trimming took off 2 bases at V and 5 bases at J, with 19 bases between the two ends. DNA for the CDR3: TGTGCCAGCAGCGTGACCGGGACTTTTAGGAAGACTGAAGCTTTCTTT. This translates into CASSVTGTFRKTEAFF.

This chain joins TRBV30 and TRBJ2-1, with 10 positions matching TRBD2. Trimming cost V 2 bases and J 5 bases; bases outside gene matches: 6. CDR1 GTSNPN and CDR2 SVGIG come from the germline V gene (reference sequence). This CDR3 has 15 amino acids. The CDR3 coding sequence is TGTGCCTGGAGTTCCCGGACTAGCGGAGACAATGAGCAGTTCTTC. It encodes CAWSSRTSGDNEQFF.

There are a few counts of this clone. This rearrangement joins TRBV7-8 to TRBJ2-5; 7 bases match TRBD2. CDR3 size: 12 residues. V shed 11 bases, J shed 2 bases, and the junction held 5 bases outside the gene matches. Germline CDR1 reads SGHVS; CDR2 reads FQNEAQ. The CDR3 nucleotides read TGTGCCGGAACTAGCGTGCAAGAGACCCAGTACTTC. Amino acid sequence: CAGTSVQETQYF.

This clone was seen only a few times. V gene TRBV30 combines with J gene TRBJ2-7, with D perhaps matching TRBD1 (5 bases). CDR3 size: 13 residues. The germline CDR1 and CDR2 sequences are GTSNPN and SVGIG (reference sequence). Between the trimmed V and J ends, which lost 1 base and 3 bases, there was a span of 10 bases. The CDR3 loop is CAWSGGLGYEQYF. The CDR3 DNA reads TGTGCCTGGAGTGGGGGCCTGGGCTACGAGCAGTACTTC.

The gene calls are TRBV27 and TRBJ2-3, with 8 bases identical to TRBD2. The germline gives CDR1 MNHEY, CDR2 SMNVEV (reference sequence). J lost 1 base, V lost 5 bases, and 8 bases had no gene match. The CDR3 loop spans 16 amino acids. This chain's CDR3 is CASSRVSGTRTDTQYF. The CDR3 bases are TGTGCCAGCAGTAGAGTTAGCGGGACCCGCACAGATACGCAGTATTTT.

The chain carries TRBV6-1 and TRBJ1-3; D remains ambiguous. V lost 1 base, J lost 1 base, and 8 bases lay in between. The CDR3 has 15 residues. Germline V lookup: CDR1 MNHNS, CDR2 SASEGT. The CDR3 here is CASSEVLMSGNTIYF. CDR3 sequence (DNA): TGTGCCAGCAGTGAAGTTCTGATGTCTGGAAACACCATATATTTT.

This clone appeared a few times. This sequence joins TRBV6-1 and TRBJ2-1; D gene uncertain. V was shortened by 2 bases and J by 12 bases, with 5 bases between the two germline ends. The CDR3 spans 10 residues. Per the germline V gene, CDR1 is MNHNS and CDR2 is SASEGT. The CDR3 bases are TGTGCCAGCAGTGAAACTTGGCAGTTCTTC. Translated: CASSETWQFF.

The count of this clone is one. This chain joins TRBV5-1 and TRBJ2-2; 9 positions match TRBD2. The CDR3 is 16 residues long. V lost 4 bases and J lost 4; bases outside the gene matches: 8. Germline values: CDR1 SGHRS, CDR2 YFSETQ. DNA for the CDR3: TGCGCCAGCAGCCTCCTTAGCGGGAGTGGCACCGGGGAGCTGTTTTTT. The encoded protein is CASSLLSGSGTGELFF.

The J gene is TRBJ1-4, the V gene TRBV9; D is undetermined. From germline, CDR1 is SGDLS and CDR2 YYNGEE. The CDR3 has 15 amino acids. Trimming removed 0 bases at V and 7 bases at J, with 13 bases between. CDR3 protein: CASSVGREGTEKLFF. Here the CDR3 DNA reads TGTGCCAGCAGCGTAGGGAGGGAGGGAACTGAAAAACTGTTTTTT.

The chain is built from TRBV6-5 and TRBJ1-4; D gene ambiguous. The V end lost 2 bases, the J end lost 5 bases, and 12 bases lay between the germline ends. Germline lookup yields CDR1 MNHEY and CDR2 SVGAGI. CDR3 size: 15 residues. This CDR3 reads CASSYDGTQNEKLFF. For the CDR3, the DNA is TGTGCCAGCAGTTACGATGGAACCCAGAATGAAAAACTGTTTTTT.

The CDR3 bases are TGTGCCAGTAGCCTCAGACGGGAGAGTGCCTACGAGCAGTACTTC. It translates to CASSLRRESAYEQYF. V usage is TRBV19 and J usage is TRBJ2-7, with D maybe TRBD2 (6 bases). The CDR3 has 15 amino acids. V shed 6 bases and J shed 2 bases, with 17 bases lying between them. Germline V gives CDR1 LNHDA, CDR2 SQIVND (reference sequence).

CDR3 coding DNA: TGCAGTGCGGGTATGACAGATACGCAGTATTTT. Protein: CSAGMTDTQYF. This chain uses TRBV20-1 with TRBJ2-3; no clear D gene. The CDR3 covers 11 residues. The germline V gene has CDR1 DFQATT and CDR2 SNEGSKA (reference sequence). Deletions cut 6 bases from V and 3 bases from J, with 7 bases between.

This chain links TRBV6-5 with TRBJ2-2, with D perhaps matching TRBD1 or TRBD2 (6 bases each). CDR1 MNHEY and CDR2 SVGAGI come from the germline V gene. This CDR3 has 14 residues. Trimming cost V 6 bases and J 4 bases, with 12 bases left between them. CDR3 amino acids: CASRTSRGTGELFF. In nucleotides, the CDR3 is TGTGCCAGCAGAACTAGCAGGGGCACCGGGGAGCTGTTTTTT.

The genes are TRBV5-1 and TRBJ2-5, with D perhaps TRBD1 (5 bases). The CDR3 runs to 16 residues. The V gene lost 2 bases and the J gene lost 0 bases, with 14 bases spanning the gap. From germline, CDR1 is SGHRS and CDR2 YFSETQ. The CDR3 reads CASSLNWGVNQETQYF. The CDR3 nucleotides read TGCGCCAGCAGCTTAAATTGGGGCGTAAACCAAGAGACCCAGTACTTC. Based on the CDR3 plus reference TRBV5-1 and TRBJ2-5, the full variable domain is KAGVTQTPRYLIKTRGQQVTLSCSPISGHRSVSWYQQTPGQGLQFLFEYFSETQRNKGNFPGRFSGRQFSNSRSEMNVSTLELGDSALYLCASSLNWGVNQETQYFGPGTRLLVL.

The chain has TRBV9 and TRBJ1-4, with TRBD1 as a possible D gene (5 bases). The CDR3 totals 14 residues. Trimming left V 3 bases short and J 6 bases short, with 12 bases between. Germline loops: CDR1 SGDLS, CDR2 YYNGEE. The CDR3 loop is CASSGRLGDEKLFF. CDR3 sequence (DNA): TGTGCCAGCAGCGGCAGGTTGGGGGATGAAAAACTGTTTTTT.

The rearrangement links TRBV4-1 to TRBJ2-1; tentative D call: TRBD2 (5 bases). Germline V gene sequence: CDR1 MGHRA, CDR2 YSYEKL. The CDR3 runs to 14 residues. The ends were cut back, 1 base at V and 10 bases at J, with 14 bases in the middle. CDR3 residues: CASSQGRDEREQFF. As DNA, the CDR3 is TGCGCCAGCAGCCAAGGACGGGATGAGCGGGAGCAGTTCTTC.

The V and J genes are TRBV30 and TRBJ2-5; D gene unclear. This CDR3 contains 15 residues. With 1 base removed from V and 3 bases from J, the gap between germline ends came to 15 bases. Germline-derived CDR1 and CDR2 are GTSNPN and SVGIG (reference sequence). The CDR3 here is CAWSGDVVTEETQYF. The CDR3 bases are TGTGCCTGGAGTGGCGACGTGGTAACTGAAGAGACCCAGTACTTC.

V gene TRBV11-3 combines with J gene TRBJ1-1; 7 bases match TRBD1. The V gene end was trimmed by 2 bases and the J gene end by 4 bases; junction bases not matched to a gene: 7. Per germline, CDR1 SGHNT and CDR2 YENEEA. The CDR3 is 15 residues long. The CDR3 is CASSLSAGGITEAFF. As DNA, the CDR3 is TGTGCCAGCAGCTTATCGGCAGGGGGAATCACTGAAGCTTTCTTT.

V usage is TRBV13 and J usage is TRBJ1-3; D gene unclear. The CDR3 covers 15 residues. V gave up 2 bases and J gave up 0 bases, with 8 bases separating them. Germline V gives CDR1 PRHDT, CDR2 FYEKMQ (reference sequence). DNA for the CDR3: TGTGCCAGCAGCTTATATATACTCTCTGGAAACACCATATATTTT. Translation gives CASSLYILSGNTIYF.

This clone was counted a single time. The rearrangement uses TRBV20-1 and TRBJ1-1; 7 bases are a match to TRBD1. J lost 8 bases, V lost 5 bases, and 5 bases had no gene match. This CDR3 comprises 11 residues. Germline assignment: CDR1 DFQATT and CDR2 SNEGSKA (reference sequence). In DNA form, the CDR3 reads TGCAGTGCTCAGACAGGGATGGAAGCTTTCTTT. Translation gives CSAQTGMEAFF.

The chain joins TRBV10-1 to TRBJ2-3, with 8 bases that match TRBD2. The CDR3 spans 15 residues. Germline values: CDR1 WNHNN, CDR2 SYGVQD (reference sequence). J gave up 5 bases and V 2 bases, and 6 bases lay outside the gene matches. In nucleotides, the CDR3 is TGCGCCAGCAGTGAGGACGGGAGGGCGGGAGATACGCAGTATTTT. Its protein product is CASSEDGRAGDTQYF.

This chain links TRBV9 with TRBJ2-7; D may be TRBD1 (6 bases). The CDR3 contains 15 residues. V was cut by 0 bases and J by 2 bases, with 12 bases left in between. Germline loops: CDR1 SGDLS, CDR2 YYNGEE. This CDR3 is CASSVGGRGPYEQYF. The CDR3 nucleotides read TGTGCCAGCAGCGTAGGTGGCAGGGGTCCCTACGAGCAGTACTTC.

The genes are TRBV19 and TRBJ1-1; D unclear. The germline CDR1 and CDR2 sequences are LNHDA and SQIVND (reference sequence). Trimming pared 3 bases from V and 11 bases from J, leaving 13 bases between. This CDR3 has 12 amino acids. The CDR3 nucleotides read TGTGCCAGTAGTATCGGCAGTATGTGGGCTTTCTTT. Its protein product is CASSIGSMWAFF. Filled out from reference TRBV19 and TRBJ1-1, the complete variable domain reads DGGITQSPKYLFRKEGQNVTLSCEQNLNHDAMYWYRQDPGQGLRLIYYSQIVNDFQKGDIAEGYSVSREKKESFPLTVTSAQKNPTAFYLCASSIGSMWAFFGQGTRLTVV.

The chain combines TRBV19 with TRBJ2-3; unclear D gene. The V and J ends lost 2 bases and 0 bases respectively, with 12 bases between them. Per the germline V gene, CDR1 is LNHDA and CDR2 is SQIVND (reference sequence). This CDR3 has 16 residues. The CDR3 sequence: CASSITPEPSTDTQYF. For the CDR3, the DNA is TGTGCCAGTAGTATAACTCCGGAGCCTAGCACAGATACGCAGTATTTT.